The rows below give T cell receptor beta chains drawn from one sample of a study of cytomegalovirus exposure and HLA in healthy donors. Sequencing was performed with immunoSEQ multiplex PCR; in TCRdb, only in-frame clones are kept and a portion is missing. The table lists 85,000 to 110,000 clones, more than 65% of them singletons. The specimen sequenced was PBMCs. All receptors derive from a woman younger than 30 in good health and CMV-seropositive. Both conserved end residues are part of each CDR3. D genes are given only for firm matches. The size of a clone is reported for some rows only, either as once, few or many, or as a class for expanded clones.

j_call clone_size d_call v_call cdr3_nt cdr3_aa
TRBJ2-7 . . TRBV5-1 TGCGCCAGCAGCTTGAAGGGACTCGTCTACGAGCAGTACTTC CASSLKGLVYEQYF
TRBJ1-1 . . TRBV7-3 TGTGCCAGCAGCCTCCTCGGTCAGGGGTTTGACACTGAAGCTTTCTTT CASSLLGQGFDTEAFF
TRBJ1-1 . . TRBV6-1 TGTGCCAGCAGTGGGAATGAGAGGAATACTGAAGCTTTCTTT CASSGNERNTEAFF
TRBJ1-1 . . TRBV7-9 TGTGCCAGCAGCCAAGAGGGAGGCGGCCGGAGAAGGGAAGCTTTCTTT CASSQEGGGRRREAFF
TRBJ2-7 . . TRBV2 TGTGCCAGCGCCCCCCGGGGACTGACCATCTACGAGCAGTACTTC CASAPRGLTIYEQYF
TRBJ2-7 . . TRBV4-1 TGCGCCAGCAGCCCCCGACTGGCCTACGAGCAGTACTTC CASSPRLAYEQYF
TRBJ1-2 few . TRBV4-3 TGCGCCAGCAGCCAAGATCACTCCCCCGAGGGTGGCTACACCTTC CASSQDHSPEGGYTF
TRBJ1-2 few TRBD1 TRBV18 TGTGCCAGCTCACCACCGGTAAGGGGGCGCGGCTATGGCTACACCTTC CASSPPVRGRGYGYTF
TRBJ2-1 . TRBD2 TRBV30 TGTGCCTGGACGCCGGGACTAGCGGAGAAAGTCTACAATGAGCAGTTCTTC CAWTPGLAEKVYNEQFF
TRBJ2-7 . TRBD2 TRBV6-5 TGTGCCAGCAGCTCCAACGCGGGACTAGCGGGATGGTACTTC CASSSNAGLAGWYF
TRBJ1-1 . TRBD1 TRBV28 TGTGCCAGCAGTCGTCCCACAGGGGCCCCGTCTGAAGCTTTCTTT CASSRPTGAPSEAFF
TRBJ2-1 . TRBD2 TRBV2 TGTGCCAGCAGTGTCCCCCTAGCGGGAGGTGCTGATAGTGAGCAGTTCTTC CASSVPLAGGADSEQFF
TRBJ1-2 . TRBD1 TRBV6-5 TGTGCCAGCAGTTACAGGGGACAGGGGAACTATGGCTACACCTTC CASSYRGQGNYGYTF